The clone carrying this T cell receptor beta chain has a count of ten or more. Its antigen remains unknown. This specimen comes from a study of T cell repertoires in cytomegalovirus infection. The CDR3 contains 16 residues. From germline, CDR1 is SGHVS and CDR2 FQNEAQ. The V end was cut by 3 bases, the J end by 1 base, with 14 bases between. TCRdb passed the reads through MiXCR, listing each CDR3 protein once. In the table there are a few hundred thousand distinct CDR3 sequences, under 35% of which are singletons. The source of this sequence is a human donor in good health (CMV status not recorded). Some clones in this sample may be carry-over from other donors' samples. This chain connects TRBV7-8 to TRBJ2-3; D uncertain. Sequenced material: cultured PBMCs, taken from culture after CMV antigen stimulation. CDR3 DNA sequence: TGTGCCAGCAGCTTGCTGAGGCGGCCAGGCACAGATACGCAGTATTTT. This gives the protein CASSLLRRPGTDTQYF.